The clone carrying this T cell receptor (beta chain) showed up just once. The CDR3 length is 15 residues. Trimming removed 4 bases from V and 9 bases from J; junction bases left unmatched: 10. Germline CDR1 SGHRS, CDR2 YFSETQ. The assay ran at deep level. Only in-frame clones appear in the TCRdb table, and some are missing; sequencing was by immunoSEQ multiplex PCR. This sample has a few million clones, with 90% to 95% found just once. The sample originates from a study of shared clonotypes between healthy human individuals. This TCR derives from a man aged 18 to 35 in good health. V usage is TRBV5-1 and J usage is TRBJ1-6; 7 positions match TRBD1. Sequenced: naive CD4+ T cells sorted from blood. Described subset: CD45RA+ positively selected. CDR3 region: CASSPNGQDFSPLHF. DNA of the CDR3: TGCGCCAGCAGCCCCAACGGACAGGATTTTTCACCCCTCCACTTT.